This T cell receptor (beta chain) was captured in a study of blood T cell repertoires in COVID-19. Only in-frame clones appear in the TCRdb table, and some are missing; sequencing was by immunoSEQ multiplex PCR. The sample holds over 200,000 clones, over 80% seen once. From germline, CDR1 is LNHDA and CDR2 SQIVND (reference sequence). After removal of 4 bases from V and 4 bases from J, the junction contained 6 bases not matched to a gene. The CDR3 extends over 15 amino acids. The V and J genes are TRBV19 and TRBJ2-1, with 8 bases identical to TRBD1. The sample taken for sequencing was PBMCs or T cells enriched from blood (not recorded which). The sequence was collected from a woman between 35 and 50 years old who had recovered from COVID-19. CDR3 residues: CASSTGTGFYNEQFF. CDR3 nucleotides: TGTGCCAGTAGTACCGGGACAGGTTTTTACAATGAGCAGTTCTTC.